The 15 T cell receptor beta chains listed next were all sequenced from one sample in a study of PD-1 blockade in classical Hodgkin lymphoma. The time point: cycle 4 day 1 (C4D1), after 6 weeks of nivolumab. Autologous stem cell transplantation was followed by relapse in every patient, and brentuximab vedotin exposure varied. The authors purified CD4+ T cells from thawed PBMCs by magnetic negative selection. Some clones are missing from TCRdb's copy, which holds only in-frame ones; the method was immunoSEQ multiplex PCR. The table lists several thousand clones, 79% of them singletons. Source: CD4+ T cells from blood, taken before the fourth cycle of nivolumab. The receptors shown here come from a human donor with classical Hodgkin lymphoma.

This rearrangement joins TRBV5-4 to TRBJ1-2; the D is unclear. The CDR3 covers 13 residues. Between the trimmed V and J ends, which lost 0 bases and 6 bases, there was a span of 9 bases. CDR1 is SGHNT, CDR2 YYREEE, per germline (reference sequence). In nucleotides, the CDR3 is TGTGCCAGCAGCTTGGTTCCGAGTGATGGCTACACCTTC. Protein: CASSLVPSDGYTF.

CDR3 region: CASSLVLAGHTDTQYF. The CDR3 DNA reads as TGCGCCAGCAGCTTGGTACTAGCGGGGCACACAGATACGCAGTATTTT. This chain uses TRBV5-1 with TRBJ2-3, with 10 positions matching TRBD2. V trimming: 0 bases; J trimming: 2 bases; junction bases outside the gene matches: 3. Germline V gene lookup returns CDR1 SGHRS and CDR2 YFSETQ. The length of the CDR3 is 16 residues.

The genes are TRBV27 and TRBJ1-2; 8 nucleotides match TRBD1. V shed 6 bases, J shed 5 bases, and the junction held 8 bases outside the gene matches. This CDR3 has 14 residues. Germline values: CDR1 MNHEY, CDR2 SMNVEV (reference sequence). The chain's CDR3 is CASRDRDRLYGYTF. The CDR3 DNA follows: TGTGCCAGCAGAGACCGGGACAGGCTATATGGCTACACCTTC.

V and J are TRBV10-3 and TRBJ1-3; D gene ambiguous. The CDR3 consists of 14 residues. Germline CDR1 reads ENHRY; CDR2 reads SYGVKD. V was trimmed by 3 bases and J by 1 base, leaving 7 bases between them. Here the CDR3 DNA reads TGTGCCATCAGTGATGGGAGTTCTGGAAACACCATATATTTT. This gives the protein CAISDGSSGNTIYF.

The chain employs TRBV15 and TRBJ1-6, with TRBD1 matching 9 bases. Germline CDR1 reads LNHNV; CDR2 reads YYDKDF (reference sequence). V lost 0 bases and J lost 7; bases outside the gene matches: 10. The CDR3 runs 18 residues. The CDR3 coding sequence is TGTGCCACCAGCAGAGATCCGGCTAGAACAGGGGGCAATTCACCCCTCCACTTT. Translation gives CATSRDPARTGGNSPLHF.

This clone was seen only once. CDR3 region: CASSLAAGPYGYTF. In nucleotides, the CDR3 is TGTGCCAGCAGCCTCGCCGCAGGGCCCTATGGCTACACCTTC. The chain has TRBV6-1 and TRBJ1-2; TRBD1 might be the D (5 bases). V was trimmed by 6 bases and J by 4 bases, leaving 15 bases between them. CDR3 size: 14 residues. In germline, CDR1 is MNHNS, CDR2 SASEGT.

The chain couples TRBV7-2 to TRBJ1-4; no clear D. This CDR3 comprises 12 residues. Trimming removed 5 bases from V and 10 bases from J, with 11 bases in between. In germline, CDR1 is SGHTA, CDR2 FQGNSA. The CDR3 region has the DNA TGTGCCAGCAGCCGCCTGGAGGGAAAACTGTTTTTT. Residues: CASSRLEGKLFF.

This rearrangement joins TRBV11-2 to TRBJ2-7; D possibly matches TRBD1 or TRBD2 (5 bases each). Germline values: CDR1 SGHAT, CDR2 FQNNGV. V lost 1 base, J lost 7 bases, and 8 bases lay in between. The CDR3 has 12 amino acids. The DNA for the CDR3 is TGTGCCAGCAGCTTAGGAGGGGAGGAGCAGTACTTC. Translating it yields CASSLGGEEQYF.

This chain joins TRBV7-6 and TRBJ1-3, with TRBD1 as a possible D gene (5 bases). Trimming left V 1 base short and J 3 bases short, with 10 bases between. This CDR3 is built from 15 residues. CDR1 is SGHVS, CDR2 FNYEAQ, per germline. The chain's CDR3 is CASSLGDPLGNTIYF. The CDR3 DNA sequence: TGTGCCAGCAGCTTAGGGGACCCCCTTGGAAACACCATATATTTT.

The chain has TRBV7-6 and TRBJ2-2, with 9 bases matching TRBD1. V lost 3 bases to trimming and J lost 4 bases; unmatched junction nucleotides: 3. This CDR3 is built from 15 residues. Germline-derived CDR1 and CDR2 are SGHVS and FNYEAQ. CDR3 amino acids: CASSLGQGGTGELFF. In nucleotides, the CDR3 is TGTGCCAGCAGCTTGGGACAGGGAGGCACCGGGGAGCTGTTTTTT.

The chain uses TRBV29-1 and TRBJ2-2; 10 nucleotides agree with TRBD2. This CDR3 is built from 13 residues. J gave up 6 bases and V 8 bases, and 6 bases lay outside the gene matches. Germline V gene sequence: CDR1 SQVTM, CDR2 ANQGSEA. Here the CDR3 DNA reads TGCAGCAGCAGCGGGGGGGCCCCCGGGGAGCTGTTTTTT. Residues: CSSSGGAPGELFF.

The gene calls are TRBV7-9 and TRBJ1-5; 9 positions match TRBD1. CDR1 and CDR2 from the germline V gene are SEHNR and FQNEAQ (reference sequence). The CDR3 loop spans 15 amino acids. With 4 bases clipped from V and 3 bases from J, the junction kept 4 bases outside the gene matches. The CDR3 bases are TGTGCCAGCAGCTCTGGACAGGGGACCAATCAGCCCCAGCATTTT. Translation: CASSSGQGTNQPQHF.

For the CDR3, the DNA is TGCGCCAGCAGTGAGGGACAGGGGTCCACTGAAGCTTTCTTT. The encoded protein is CASSEGQGSTEAFF. This rearrangement joins TRBV10-1 to TRBJ1-1, with 9 bases identical to TRBD1. CDR3 length: 14 amino acids. The trim removed 2 bases at V and 4 bases at J, leaving 2 bases unmatched. Per the germline V gene, CDR1 is WNHNN and CDR2 is SYGVQD (reference sequence).

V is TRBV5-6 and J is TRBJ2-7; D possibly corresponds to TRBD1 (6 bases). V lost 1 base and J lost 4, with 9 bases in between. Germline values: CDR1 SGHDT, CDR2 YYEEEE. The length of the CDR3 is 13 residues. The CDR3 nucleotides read TGTGCCAGCAGCTTGCCCAGGGGTTACGAGCAGTACTTC. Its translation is CASSLPRGYEQYF.

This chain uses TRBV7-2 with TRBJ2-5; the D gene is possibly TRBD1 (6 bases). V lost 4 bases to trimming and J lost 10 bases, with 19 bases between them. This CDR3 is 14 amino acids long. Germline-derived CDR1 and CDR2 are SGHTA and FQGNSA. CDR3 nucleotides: TGTGCCAGCAGCTATACAGGGCTACGGAGAAACCAGTACTTC. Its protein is CASSYTGLRRNQYF.